The present entry profiles one T cell receptor beta chain with its context. Only a few counts were recorded for this clonotype. The antigen this receptor binds is unknown. Base qualities are not at hand, and no much larger clone is one base apart. CDR1 and CDR2, looked up from the germline V gene, are MNHEY and SVGAGI. The CDR3 covers 17 residues, taking in both the cysteine and the phenylalanine. Kept here is only the CDR3 DNA, which spans 51 bases and is read in frame from base 1. For this chain, trimming is 0 bases at the V end and 5 bases at the J end, and the number of junction bases without a gene match is 1. The sample belongs to a study of T-cell memory formation after mild COVID-19 (dated by TCRdb to the early 2020s). As for the study more broadly: TCR sequence clusters from the two donors were found to be largely donor specific. In a couple of donors, T-cell clones that expanded and contracted after mild COVID-19 were followed by sequencing TCRalpha and TCRbeta repertoires longitudinally. The cohort comprised two young, previously healthy adult volunteers, one female and one male. What the work shows at the level of the full study, not this receptor alone: SARS-CoV-2 specificity of the second-wave clones peaking on day 37 was not confirmed. Contracting CD4+ clones turned up mainly in the CM and EM memory subsets, whereas EMRA was where CD8+ clones were enriched. From day 15 to 85, contracting clones showed balanced CD4/CD8 phenotypes, whereas a second wave of clones that expanded from day 15 to 37 leaned towards CD4+. Some responding clones were detected in pre-infection memory, suggesting pre-existing cross-reactive memory T cells joined the SARS-CoV-2 response. The study covered only a couple of mild cases, and larger cohorts including severe cases with pre-infection samples were considered necessary.

Sequencing was carried out with an Illumina NovaSeq 6000. TCRalpha and TCRbeta cDNA libraries were built by 5'RACE with constant-segment primers, adding sample barcodes and unique molecular identifiers. RNA was extracted from every sample with Trizol reagent. Amplification of the libraries took two PCR steps, and the second step added a second sample barcode plus Illumina TruSeq adapters. Libraries were sequenced on an Illumina NovaSeq with 2 x 150 bp paired-end reads. The authors' pipeline ran thus. Demultiplexing of reads and collapsing into UMI-guided consensus sequences were performed with migec v1.2.7. Using mixcr v2.1.11, the UMI consensuses were aligned to TRA and TRB V and J templates and assembled into clonotypes. A clonotype was counted as expanded or contracted only when both edgeR and NoisET called the clonotype significant, with the noise models trained on biological replicates. For edgeR calls, a false discovery rate-adjusted p below 0.01 and a log2 fold-change threshold of 1 were applied. PCA with hierarchical clustering of max-normalized trajectories of the 1000 most abundant clonotypes was used as exploratory dynamics analysis. The CD4 or CD8 phenotype of responding clones was assigned using the separately sequenced CD4+ and CD8+ repertoires. Using fastp trimming at Q25 and MiXCR clonotype assembly, TCRdb reanalyzed the public sequencing data and kept in-frame beta chains. Entries are consolidated by CDR3 protein sequence, retaining the most common genes and DNA. The V and J calls here are based on TCRdb, not the publication. This sample lists about 200,000 distinct CDR3 sequences; under 20% were detected once. The ten largest make up approximately 2.1% of the sample.

PBMCs were isolated by Ficoll-Paque density gradient centrifugation. The rearranged segments are TRBV6-5 and TRBJ2-2; 15 bases in the junction line up with TRBD2. The receptor was isolated from an adult woman who had mild COVID-19 (a few samples of this study predate the infection). The sample titles of this study are shuffled in the database, so cell type and time point are left out; the donor was told from shared clones. Sequenced sample: PBMCs or a T cell subset sorted from them (not recorded which). The DNA is TGTGCCAGCAGTTACTCGGGACTAGCGGGAGGAACCGGGGAGCTGTTTTTT. Its protein is CASSYSGLAGGTGELFF.